This T cell receptor beta chain was recovered during a study of early T cells in non-severe SARS-CoV-2 infection. V lost 5 bases, J lost 2 bases, and 11 bases lay in between. Germline V gives CDR1 SGHVS, CDR2 FNYEAQ. The CDR3 runs 14 residues. TCRdb reprocessed the 5' RACE reads with MiXCR, giving one entry per CDR3 protein. The table has tens of thousands of distinct CDR3 sequences, about 4.7% seen once. There are a few counts of this clonotype. This rearrangement joins TRBV7-6 to TRBJ2-3; D possibly corresponds to TRBD2 (6 bases). The clonotype comes from an adult who was a healthcare worker with PCR-confirmed SARS-CoV-2 infection or an uninfected control (not recorded which). The sequenced sample was whole blood. The CDR3 here is CASSPGLHTDTQYF. The DNA for the CDR3 is TGTGCCAGCAGCCCGGGACTCCACACAGATACGCAGTATTTT.